A selection of T cell receptor beta chains follows, all from one sample in a study of shared clonotypes between healthy human individuals. Data came from immunoSEQ multiplex PCR; TCRdb stores just in-frame clones and leaves some out. This sample has just over 2,000,000 clones, with about 95% found just once. Sequencing used naive CD8+ T cells sorted from blood. These TCRs come from a man between 18 and 35 years old in good health. Each CDR3 is given with its conserved first and last residue. The order of the fields is J gene, V gene, clone size, D gene, CDR3 DNA, CDR3 protein. The D gene is left open where the match is weak. Size is stated for part of the rows, as once, few or many counts, or as a class when the clone is expanded.

>TRBJ2-1|TRBV4-3|NA|NA
TGCGCCAGCAGCCAAGATCGGGGGTCGTACGATGAGCAGTTCTTC
CASSQDRGSYDEQFF
>TRBJ2-3|TRBV7-9|NA|NA
TGTGCCAGCAGCTTAGGGGCTGACACCTTCACAGATACGCAGTATTTT
CASSLGADTFTDTQYF
>TRBJ2-7|TRBV27|NA|TRBD1
TGTGCCAGCAGTTTGAAGGTTACAGGGGAAGGGTATGAGGGAGAGATGAACGAGCAGTACTTC
CASSLKVTGEGYEGEMNEQYF
>TRBJ2-1|TRBV2|NA|TRBD2
TGTGCCAGCAGGGAGGCGGGAGGGGGGCTCAATGAGCAGTTCTTC
CASREAGGGLNEQFF
>TRBJ2-7|TRBV2|NA|NA
TGTGCCAGCAGTGAATTCGGGGGCTCCTCACCCGTCCACGAGCAGTACTTC
CASSEFGGSSPVHEQYF
>TRBJ2-7|TRBV9|NA|NA
TGTGCCAGCAGTGAAGGGGGAGACGGCTACGAGCAGTACTTC
CASSEGGDGYEQYF
>TRBJ1-2|TRBV6-5|once|NA
TGTGCCAGCAGTTGGGGGGTTCTCTATGGCTACACCTTC
CASSWGVLYGYTF
>TRBJ2-7|TRBV29-1|once|NA
TGCAGCGTTCTCCCCAGGGGTGACGAGCAGTACTTC
CSVLPRGDEQYF
>TRBJ1-4|TRBV21-1|NA|NA
TGTGCCAGCAGCAGCCAAGGATGGACAGCTAATGAAAAACTGTTTTTT
CASSSQGWTANEKLFF
>TRBJ2-5|TRBV10-1|NA|TRBD1
TGCGCCAGCAGCTACATGGACAGGGCTAATCGACTTAGAGAGAACCAAGAGACCCAGTACTTC
CASSYMDRANRLRENQETQYF
>TRBJ2-7|TRBV10-2|NA|NA
TGCGCCAGCAGTGAGTCGGGGAGCTCCTACGAGCAGTACTTC
CASSESGSSYEQYF
>TRBJ2-7|TRBV28|NA|NA
TGTGCCAGCAGTTCAGTCGGAGAGCAGTACTTC
CASSSVGEQYF
>TRBJ2-7|TRBV19|NA|NA
TGTGCCAGTAGTATTCTCCCTACCTTGGAGCAGTACTTC
CASSILPTLEQYF
>TRBJ1-6|TRBV7-9|NA|TRBD1
TGTGCCAGCAGCCCGGCTCTCCGGGACAGGGGGTTTAATTCACCCCTCCACTTT
CASSPALRDRGFNSPLHF
>TRBJ2-1|TRBV28|NA|TRBD2
TGTGCCAGCAGTTTCGGGGGGACTTACAATGAGCAGTTCTTC
CASSFGGTYNEQFF
>TRBJ2-7|TRBV28|NA|TRBD2
TGTGCCAGCAGATCCGGCCTGGAGCGGGGGGCCTACGAGCAGTACTTC
CASRSGLERGAYEQYF
>TRBJ1-2|TRBV5-6|NA|NA
TGTGCCAGCAGCGGAGGGGGAAGTTACTATGGCTACACCTTC
CASSGGGSYYGYTF
>TRBJ1-4|TRBV28|once|NA
TGTGCCAGCAGTTTACGGGCCAGGGATGAAAAACTGTTTTTT
CASSLRARDEKLFF
>TRBJ2-7|TRBV7-8|NA|NA
TGTGCCAGCAGCTTAGCGAGACGGTACGAGCAGTACTTC
CASSLARRYEQYF
>TRBJ2-7|TRBV14|NA|NA
TGTGCCAGCAGCCAAGAAACAGGGTACGAGCAGTACTTC
CASSQETGYEQYF
>TRBJ2-5|TRBV27|NA|NA
TGTGCCAGCCATCCTTTGGGGTACCAAGAGACCCAGTACTTC
CASHPLGYQETQYF
>TRBJ1-6|TRBV5-4|NA|NA
TGTGCCAGCAGCTTGTACAATTCACCCCTCCACTTT
CASSLYNSPLHF
>TRBJ1-5|TRBV15|NA|NA
TGTGCCACCAGCAGAGATGGGGGAGAGGACCAGCCCCAGCATTTT
CATSRDGGEDQPQHF